This entry describes one TCR beta chain. No antigen is known for it. There are no base qualities to consult, and no much larger clone falls within one base. The treatment or condition label on this specimen signifies: approximately nine-day PBMC culture with coronavirus spike peptide pools or control peptides (ViraFEST assay). To expand antigen-specific T cells with peptide pools and then pick out the expanded clonotypes through TCR sequencing, the study relied on the ViraFEST assay. The convalescent patients' positive SARS-CoV-2 PCR tests fell between March and December 2020, which was before the Alpha, Beta and Delta variants emerged in the United States. Each well held 2.2 million or so PBMCs cultured in IMDM containing approximately 5% human AB serum and roughly 9.7 IU/ml IL-2, with approximately 9.2 ug/ml peptide pools added. On days 3 and 7, half of the culture medium was replaced with fresh IL-2-containing medium. Once the cells had been in culture for over nine days, the EasySep CD4+ T cell isolation kit was used to isolate CD4+ T cells by negative selection. PBMCs were separated from whole blood using Ficoll-Paque Plus gradient centrifugation and then either used fresh or cryopreserved at -140C. Culture conditions were generally each tested in triplicate wells.

The sample belongs to a study of vaccination and CD4 T cells after COVID-19 (dated by TCRdb to the early 2020s). Study-wide context: Convalescent patients had a positive SARS-CoV-2 result on nasal swab PCR, and of these patients, nine had mild disease and one had severe disease. The convalescent cohort included six males and four females, with two Hispanic individuals, seven Caucasians, two Asians and one multiracial person. Participants got two doses of the Pfizer-BioNTech BNT162b2 vaccine (n=8) or two doses of the Moderna mRNA-1273 vaccine (n=2). Post-COVID blood samples were collected from convalescent patients a median of about 92 days after diagnosis, with a range of about 35 to 161 days. Post-vaccine blood samples were collected a median of around 10 weeks after the second vaccine dose, ranging from about 13 to 241 days. Overlapping spike peptide pools from SARS-CoV-2 and from the common cold coronaviruses HCoV-NL63, HCoV-OC43 and HCoV-229E were used as culture stimuli. As controls, cultures received a CEFX viral epitope pool (the positive control), an HIV-1 Nef peptide pool (the negative control), or no peptide at all. The spike-specific CD4+ TCR repertoire was compared before and after mRNA vaccination in fewer than eleven COVID-19 convalescent patients and a handful of infection-naive healthy vaccine recipients. General conclusions and limits of the study: The study included relatively few convalescent patients and did not analyze early timepoints after natural infection. An increase in the median number of SARS-CoV-2-reactive clonotypes from roughly 20 after infection to about 39 after vaccination was observed, but the change was not found to be significant. In convalescent patients, nearly all vaccine-specific clones (304 of 307) were found to be mono-reactive for SARS-CoV-2 spike rather than cross-reactive with common cold coronaviruses. In convalescent patients, a median roughly 88% of post-vaccine SARS-CoV-2-reactive clones were detected only after vaccination, suggesting vaccine-specific priming.

Library method: PCR. DNA from cultured CD4+ T cells was subjected to TCR sequencing with the Oncomine TCR Beta short-read assay at the Johns Hopkins FTIC core. Genomic DNA was extracted from the cultured CD4+ T cells with the QIAamp micro DNA kit. Oncomine TCR Beta libraries made from cultured CD4+ T cells were pooled using unique dual indexes and sequenced on an Illumina iSeq 100. Concerning the study's data processing: Non-productive sequences were filtered out, and CDR3s that did not start with C, did not end with F or W, or were shorter than 7 amino acids were discarded. Antigen-specific clonotypes were identified using the MANAFEST web application through comparison of peptide-stimulated wells with reference and other culture wells. An FDR below 0.05, an odds ratio above 5, and a productive frequency above 0.1% in at least two of three replicate wells were required for clones to be considered positive. A clonotype counted as cross-reactive if it showed significant expansion both in the SARS-CoV-2 spike wells and in at least one common cold coronavirus spike condition. CDR3 homology was assessed with Levenshtein distances (stringdist) and unrooted phylogenetic trees (ape) in R version 3.6.1. TCRdb reanalyzed the raw reads on its own, using fastp at Q25 for trimming and MiXCR for clone calling, and kept in-frame beta chains. When rows share a CDR3 protein, they turn into one entry using the most common DNA and genes. The V and J calls follow TCRdb's processing rather than the paper's. The sample records nearly 15,000 distinct CDR3 sequences, approximately 26% of which are singletons. The ten largest clonotypes hold around 25% of the sample.

The sequence was collected from a human donor with COVID-19. Material for sequencing was cultured CD4+ T cells from blood.

The CDR3 in this case is CASSLQGANTGELFF. The DNA reads TGTGCCAGCAGTTTACAGGGGGCGAACACCGGGGAGCTGTTTTTT. The chain is encoded by TRBV27 joined to TRBJ2-2; TRBD1 aligns with 7 central bases. V is pruned by 2 bases and J by 0 bases, leaving 0 bases of the junction without a gene match. The CDR1 and CDR2 encoded by the germline V gene (reference sequence) are MNHEY and SMNVEV. From its cysteine to its phenylalanine, the CDR3 spans 15 amino acids. Only CDR3 DNA is held: 45 bases, read in frame from base 1.